One sample yielded the 31 T cell receptor beta chains listed below, sequenced in a study of blood T cell repertoires in COVID-19. The method was immunoSEQ multiplex PCR; TCRdb's version includes in-frame clones alone and lacks a portion of them. Among 150,000 to 200,000 clones listed, about four fifths were seen once. Sequencing was carried out using peripheral blood. Every receptor here comes from a woman aged 70-85 years with COVID-19, enrolled during active disease.

This chain connects TRBV5-6 to TRBJ2-7; 8 nucleotides line up with TRBD1. CDR1 is SGHDT, CDR2 YYEEEE, per germline. The CDR3 has 15 residues. V trimming: 5 bases; J trimming: 3 bases; junction bases outside the gene matches: 10. CDR3 in DNA: TGTGCCAGCAGTTATGTGACAGGGGCCAACTACGAGCAGTACTTC. This translates into CASSYVTGANYEQYF.

The chain recombines TRBV10-3 with TRBJ1-2; D unresolved. Germline-derived CDR1 and CDR2 are ENHRY and SYGVKD. The V gene lost 6 bases and the J gene lost 2 bases, with 13 bases spanning the gap. The CDR3 sequence is 14 residues long. CDR3 amino acids: CAIRAGPTNYGYTF. The CDR3, as DNA: TGTGCCATCAGGGCAGGCCCTACCAACTATGGCTACACCTTC.

The V gene is TRBV10-3, the J gene TRBJ2-3; 8 bases map to TRBD1. Germline trimming cut 7 bases from V and 2 bases from J; bases unmatched to any gene: 2. This CDR3 is built from 13 residues. CDR1 and CDR2 from the germline V gene are ENHRY and SYGVKD. The CDR3 sequence is CAIKDRATDTQYF. The DNA of the CDR3 is TGTGCCATCAAGGACAGGGCCACAGATACGCAGTATTTT.

The chain links TRBV29-1 to TRBJ2-5; D is perhaps TRBD1 (6 bases). Germline CDR1 reads SQVTM; CDR2 reads ANQGSEA. V lost 5 bases to trimming and J lost 3 bases, with 16 bases between them. CDR3 length: 14 amino acids. The CDR3 nucleotides are TGCAGCGTTCCCTTCAGGGGTCGTAAAGAGACCCAGTACTTC. This encodes CSVPFRGRKETQYF.

The rearrangement uses TRBV3-1 (or the pseudogene TRBV3-2) and TRBJ1-2, with D maybe TRBD1 (6 bases). Germline V lookup: CDR1 LGHDT, CDR2 YNNKEL (reference sequence). Trimming shortened V by 4 bases and J by 4 bases, and 16 bases separated the two germline ends. This CDR3 is built from 15 residues. CDR3 in amino acids: CASSPGPQGGYGYTF. The CDR3 DNA reads TGTGCCAGCAGCCCAGGCCCACAGGGCGGCTATGGCTACACCTTC.

The chain uses TRBV5-1 and TRBJ1-4; 7 positions agree with TRBD1. Trimming removed 2 bases from V and 8 bases from J; junction bases left unmatched: 6. CDR1 is SGHRS and CDR2 is YFSETQ in the germline V gene. CDR3 length: 14 residues. CDR3 amino acids: CASSLQGSREKLFF. CDR3 coding DNA: TGCGCCAGCAGCTTACAGGGGAGTCGGGAAAAACTGTTTTTT.

This clone has only one observation. This chain links TRBV28 with TRBJ2-3; D may be TRBD1 (6 bases). V lost 5 bases, J lost 9 bases, and 15 bases lay in between. Per the germline V gene, CDR1 is MDHEN and CDR2 is SYDVKM. The length of the CDR3 is 13 residues. CDR3 in DNA: TGTGCCAGCAGTCTGGGGGCCAGGCGAACGCAGTATTTT. It encodes CASSLGARRTQYF.

This chain connects TRBV5-1 to TRBJ2-5; a weak D match, TRBD2 (5 bases). This CDR3 region has 15 residues. V gave up 0 bases and J gave up 2 bases, with 11 bases separating them. Germline V gene sequence: CDR1 SGHRS, CDR2 YFSETQ. The CDR3 nucleotides read TGCGCCAGCAGCTTGGTTGGGAGTTCTCAAGAGACCCAGTACTTC. Amino acids: CASSLVGSSQETQYF. Together with reference TRBV5-1 and TRBJ2-5, the CDR3 gives the full variable domain: KAGVTQTPRYLIKTRGQQVTLSCSPISGHRSVSWYQQTPGQGLQFLFEYFSETQRNKGNFPGRFSGRQFSNSRSEMNVSTLELGDSALYLCASSLVGSSQETQYFGPGTRLLVL.

V usage is TRBV2 and J usage is TRBJ2-2, with 9 positions matching TRBD2. The CDR3 consists of 14 residues. The germline gives CDR1 SNHLY, CDR2 FYNNEI. The trim removed 4 bases at V and 7 bases at J, leaving 4 bases unmatched. DNA of the CDR3: TGTGCCAGCAGTGGTTTACTAGCGGGCGGGGAGCTGTTTTTT. It codes for CASSGLLAGGELFF.

This chain connects TRBV14 to TRBJ2-1, with 9 bases lining up with TRBD2. Germline V lookup: CDR1 SGHDN, CDR2 FVKESK. The CDR3 loop spans 15 amino acids. Unmatched junction bases numbered 10, after V lost 4 bases and J lost 9 bases. CDR3 nucleotides: TGTGCCAGCAGCCCCTTTGCTAGCGGGGTTGGTGAGCAGTTCTTC. Its protein product is CASSPFASGVGEQFF.

The chain links TRBV7-2 to TRBJ2-7; 8 bases are a match to TRBD1. The CDR3 length is 13 residues. In germline, CDR1 is SGHTA, CDR2 FQGNSA. The J segment lost 2 bases and the V segment lost 6 bases, leaving 3 bases of the junction unmatched. The CDR3 region is CASSWTGTYEQYF. DNA of the CDR3: TGTGCCAGCAGTTGGACAGGGACCTACGAGCAGTACTTC.

The chain is built from TRBV30 and TRBJ2-5; no definite D call. Deletions cut 1 base from V and 4 bases from J, with 7 bases between. The CDR3 is 12 residues long. Germline CDR1 reads GTSNPN; CDR2 reads SVGIG (reference sequence). The CDR3: CAWSGAPETQYF. The DNA of the CDR3 is TGTGCCTGGAGTGGGGCCCCAGAGACCCAGTACTTC.

The chain employs TRBV11-2 and TRBJ2-2; 9 bases fit TRBD1. This CDR3 region has 15 residues. The germline gives CDR1 SGHAT, CDR2 FQNNGV. The V segment lost 4 bases and the J segment 1 base; nucleotides outside the gene matches: 1. CDR3 protein: CASSWGQGNTGELFF. CDR3 nucleotides: TGTGCCAGCAGCTGGGGACAGGGGAACACCGGGGAGCTGTTTTTT. Using reference TRBV11-2 and TRBJ2-2 for the parts outside the CDR3, the full variable domain is EAGVAQSPRYKIIEKRQSVAFWCNPISGHATLYWYQQILGQGPKLLIQFQNNGVVDDSQLPKDRFSAERLKGVDSTLKIQPAKLEDSAVYLCASSWGQGNTGELFFGEGSRLTVL.

The chain is built from TRBV5-4 and TRBJ2-1, with 8 bases fitting TRBD1. This CDR3 region has 17 residues. Trimming took 0 bases from V and 1 from J; bases not matched to a gene: 6. From germline, CDR1 is SGHNT and CDR2 YYREEE (reference sequence). As DNA, the CDR3 is TGTGCCAGCAGCTTGGGGGGGACAGGACTATCCTACAATGAGCAGTTCTTC. Its translation: CASSLGGTGLSYNEQFF.

This chain joins TRBV5-1 and TRBJ2-2; 9 nucleotides match TRBD1. The V segment lost 10 bases and the J segment 6 bases; nucleotides outside the gene matches: 7. Germline lookup yields CDR1 SGHRS and CDR2 YFSETQ. The CDR3 runs to 13 residues. The CDR3 DNA is TGCGCCGGGGGGACAGGGACCCCCGGGGAGCTGTTTTTT. This gives the protein CAGGTGTPGELFF.

The CDR3, as DNA: TGTGCCAGCACCCCAACAGGGGGTCGGACTGAAGCTTTCTTT. This codes for CASTPTGGRTEAFF. The chain couples TRBV6-5 to TRBJ1-1; 8 bases map to TRBD1. With 7 bases clipped from V and 5 bases from J, the junction kept 9 bases outside the gene matches. CDR3 length: 14 residues. Germline assignment: CDR1 MNHEY and CDR2 SVGAGI.

This chain connects TRBV10-3 to TRBJ1-2, with D possibly matching TRBD1 (5 bases). Trimming pared 0 bases from V and 3 bases from J, leaving 14 bases between. The CDR3 has 16 amino acids. Per the germline V gene, CDR1 is ENHRY and CDR2 is SYGVKD. The CDR3 reads CAISESQVGGDYGYTF. The CDR3 nucleotides are TGTGCCATCAGTGAGTCACAGGTGGGGGGAGACTATGGCTACACCTTC.

This rearrangement joins TRBV19 to TRBJ2-7, with D perhaps matching TRBD2 (6 bases). V lost 5 bases and J 6 bases, leaving 14 bases between the germline ends. Looked up from germline, CDR1 is LNHDA and CDR2 is SQIVND (reference sequence). The CDR3 is 13 amino acids. The CDR3 is CASSPVGTFEQYF. CDR3 nucleotides: TGTGCCAGTAGTCCCGTGGGGACTTTCGAGCAGTACTTC.

The rearrangement joins TRBV28 to TRBJ1-5; TRBD1 matches 9 bases. This CDR3 has 18 amino acids. V trimming: 7 bases; J trimming: 0 bases; junction bases outside the gene matches: 13. The germline gives CDR1 MDHEN, CDR2 SYDVKM. CDR3 in amino acids: CASTLPGQGRHSNQPQHF. In DNA form, the CDR3 reads TGTGCCAGCACTCTCCCGGGACAGGGCCGACATAGCAATCAGCCCCAGCATTTT.

V is TRBV29-1 and J is TRBJ2-7; maybe TRBD2 (5 bases). CDR3 length: 12 amino acids. The germline CDR1 and CDR2 sequences are SQVTM and ANQGSEA. Trimming shortened V by 7 bases and J by 2 bases, and 12 bases separated the two germline ends. Written as DNA, the CDR3 is TGCAGCGCCTGGACTGACACCTACGAGCAGTACTTC. Translation: CSAWTDTYEQYF.

This chain joins TRBV5-6 and TRBJ2-5; no clear D. The V end was cut by 4 bases, the J end by 2 bases, with 3 bases between. The CDR3 totals 11 residues. CDR1 and CDR2 (germline): SGHDT, YYEEEE. CDR3 protein: CASSLQETQYF. The CDR3 DNA reads TGTGCCAGCAGCCTTCAAGAGACCCAGTACTTC. Full variable domain (outside the CDR3, taken from reference TRBV5-6 and TRBJ2-5): DAGVTQSPTHLIKTRGQQVTLRCSPKSGHDTVSWYQQALGQGPQFIFQYYEEEERQRGNFPDRFSGHQFPNYSSELNVNALLLGDSALYLCASSLQETQYFGPGTRLLVL.

The chain has TRBV11-2 and TRBJ1-6, with D possibly TRBD1 on 6 matching bases. In germline, CDR1 is SGHAT, CDR2 FQNNGV. Trimming removed 1 base from V and 4 bases from J, with 8 bases in between. The CDR3 runs 15 residues. The CDR3 spells CASSLVRGYNSPLHF. The CDR3, as DNA: TGTGCCAGCAGCTTAGTAAGGGGGTATAATTCACCCCTCCACTTT.

This clone was picked up one time. This same CDR3 is encoded by further DNA sequences in the sample. This chain links TRBV7-7 with TRBJ2-2; D is undetermined. Trimming pared 1 base from V and 1 base from J, leaving 4 bases between. The germline gives CDR1 SSHAT, CDR2 FNYEAQ (reference sequence). The CDR3 loop spans 14 amino acids. Here the CDR3 reads CASSLDGNTGELFF. CDR3 coding DNA: TGTGCCAGCAGCTTAGACGGGAACACCGGGGAGCTGTTTTTT.

As regards this clone: Compared with germline, one end of the junction differs, possibly owing to a read error. The chain recombines TRBV19 with TRBJ2-1, with D perhaps TRBD2 (6 bases). This CDR3 has 14 residues. Looked up from germline, CDR1 is LNHDA and CDR2 is SQIVND (reference sequence). CDR3 in DNA: TGTGCCAGTAGTATAGCGGGAGTCTACATTGAGCAGTTCTTC. It yields the protein CASSIAGVYIEQFF.

This clone was observed a handful of times. This sequence joins TRBV6-5 and TRBJ1-2; no definite D call. The V gene's germline CDR1 is MNHEY and CDR2 SVGAGI. Trimming stripped 0 bases from V and 2 bases from J, with 7 bases between. This CDR3 region has 14 residues. Here the CDR3 reads CASSYSRANYGYTF. The CDR3 coding sequence is TGTGCCAGCAGTTACTCGAGAGCAAACTATGGCTACACCTTC.

The rearrangement uses TRBV7-3 and TRBJ2-3; 9 nucleotides line up with TRBD2. CDR3 size: 15 residues. J gave up 5 bases and V 2 bases, and 5 bases lay outside the gene matches. Germline V gene sequence: CDR1 SGHTA, CDR2 FQGTGA. This CDR3 is CASSLAGGPIDTQYF. The CDR3 DNA is TGTGCCAGCAGCTTAGCGGGAGGGCCGATAGATACGCAGTATTTT. The full variable domain, with the rest looked up from reference TRBV7-3 and TRBJ2-3, is GAGVSQTPSNKVTEKGKYVELRCDPISGHTALYWYRQSLGQGPEFLIYFQGTGAADDSGLPNDRFFAVRPEGSVSTLKIQRTERGDSAVYLCASSLAGGPIDTQYFGPGTRLTVL.

The J gene is TRBJ2-7, the V gene TRBV4-1, with 11 positions matching TRBD2. The ends lost 8 bases at V and 0 bases at J; junction bases unmatched: 12. The CDR3 spans 17 residues. The germline V gene encodes CDR1 MGHRA and CDR2 YSYEKL. CDR3 loop: CASGHLAGGKISYEQYF. The CDR3 DNA follows: TGCGCCAGCGGTCACCTAGCGGGAGGCAAAATCTCCTACGAGCAGTACTTC.

The chain recombines TRBV29-1 with TRBJ2-5; possible D gene TRBD2, 6 bases. Germline lookup yields CDR1 SQVTM and CDR2 ANQGSEA. Trimming cost V 3 bases and J 4 bases, with 12 bases left between them. The CDR3 extends over 13 amino acids. The DNA for the CDR3 is TGCAGCGTTGATGTTCCGGGGGTAGAGACCCAGTACTTC. Protein: CSVDVPGVETQYF.

The V call is TRBV29-1, the J call TRBJ1-2, with D unresolved. The V gene lost 8 bases and the J gene lost 4 bases, with 17 bases spanning the gap. Germline V lookup: CDR1 SQVTM, CDR2 ANQGSEA. This CDR3 comprises 13 residues. The CDR3 coding sequence is TGCAGCACTGGTCGGGATTCATCCTATGGCTACACCTTC. This translates into CSTGRDSSYGYTF.

The rearrangement uses TRBV25-1 and TRBJ2-1, with 10 bases that match TRBD1. J was trimmed by 8 bases and V by 8 bases; bases with no gene match: 9. Germline V gene data show CDR1 as MGHDK and CDR2 as SYGVNS. The CDR3 covers 14 residues. The CDR3 sequence is CASAADRGPDEQFF. The CDR3 DNA sequence: TGTGCCAGCGCAGCAGACAGGGGGCCAGATGAGCAGTTCTTC. The complete variable domain, with remaining parts taken from reference TRBV25-1 and TRBJ2-1, reads EADIYQTPRYLVIGTGKKITLECSQTMGHDKMYWYQQDPGMELHLIHYSYGVNSTEKGDLSSESTVSRIRTEHFPLTLESARPSHTSQYLCASAADRGPDEQFFGPGTRLTVL.

The CDR3 is CASSGPEGAGYTF. DNA for the CDR3: TGTGCCAGCAGCGGACCAGAGGGGGCCGGCTACACCTTC. The chain uses TRBV7-3 and TRBJ1-2, with 7 nucleotides matching TRBD1. With 5 bases clipped from V and 8 bases from J, the junction kept 8 bases outside the gene matches. From germline, CDR1 is SGHTA and CDR2 FQGTGA. The CDR3 is 13 amino acids.